The count of the clone carrying this T cell receptor beta chain is one. The CDR3 totals 17 residues. Losses at the gene ends were 4 bases for V and 3 bases for J; bases not matched to a gene: 10. Germline lookup yields CDR1 SNHLY and CDR2 FYNNEI. Sequenced by immunoSEQ multiplex PCR; TCRdb stores in-frame clones only, minus some. Of about 250,000 clones listed, approximately 85% are singletons. This entry comes from a study of blood T cell repertoires in COVID-19. Input material: PBMCs or T cells enriched from blood (not recorded which). This chain joins TRBV2 and TRBJ2-2, with 8 bases fitting TRBD1. The receptor was derived from a woman in her forties or fifties with acute COVID-19. CDR3 sequence reads: CASSAGPRGQDTGELFF. In DNA form, the CDR3 reads TGTGCCAGCAGTGCAGGCCCCAGGGGGCAGGACACCGGGGAGCTGTTTTTT.